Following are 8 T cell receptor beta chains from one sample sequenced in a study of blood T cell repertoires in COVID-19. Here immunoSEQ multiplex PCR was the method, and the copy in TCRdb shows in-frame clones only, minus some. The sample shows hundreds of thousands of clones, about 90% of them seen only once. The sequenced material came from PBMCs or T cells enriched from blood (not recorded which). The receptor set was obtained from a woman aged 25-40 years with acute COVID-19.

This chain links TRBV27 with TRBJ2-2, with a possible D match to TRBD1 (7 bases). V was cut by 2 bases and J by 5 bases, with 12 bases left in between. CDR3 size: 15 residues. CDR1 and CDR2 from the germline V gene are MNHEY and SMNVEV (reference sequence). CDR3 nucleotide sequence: TGTGCCAGCAGTTTAGTCCAGGGGGGTACCGGGGAGCTGTTTTTT. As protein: CASSLVQGGTGELFF.

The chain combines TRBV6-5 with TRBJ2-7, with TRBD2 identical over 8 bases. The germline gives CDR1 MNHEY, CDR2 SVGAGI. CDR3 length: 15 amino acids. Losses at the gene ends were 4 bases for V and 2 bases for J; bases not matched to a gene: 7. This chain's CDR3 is CASSSSGRGAYEQYF. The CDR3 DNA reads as TGTGCCAGCAGTTCCAGCGGGAGAGGGGCCTACGAGCAGTACTTC.

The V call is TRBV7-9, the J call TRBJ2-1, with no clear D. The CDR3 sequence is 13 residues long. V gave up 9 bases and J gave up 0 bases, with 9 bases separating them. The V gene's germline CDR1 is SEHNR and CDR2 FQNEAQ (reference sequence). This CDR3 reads CASIKSSYNEQFF. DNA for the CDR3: TGTGCCAGTATAAAGAGCTCCTACAATGAGCAGTTCTTC.

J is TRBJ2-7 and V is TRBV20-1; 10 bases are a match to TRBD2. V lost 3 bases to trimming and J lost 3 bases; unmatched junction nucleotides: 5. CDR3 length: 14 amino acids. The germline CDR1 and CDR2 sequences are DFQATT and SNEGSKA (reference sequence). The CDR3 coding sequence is TGCAGTGCTAGTGGAGCGGGAGGGGGCTACGAGCAGTACTTC. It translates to CSASGAGGGYEQYF.

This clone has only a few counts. CDR3 in amino acids: CASRPRESYEQYF. CDR3 bases: TGTGCCAGCAGGCCGCGGGAGTCCTACGAGCAGTACTTC. The chain uses TRBV2 and TRBJ2-7; 7 nucleotides agree with TRBD2. The CDR3 covers 13 residues. The V gene's germline CDR1 is SNHLY and CDR2 FYNNEI. Germline trimming cut 6 bases from V and 1 base from J; bases unmatched to any gene: 3.

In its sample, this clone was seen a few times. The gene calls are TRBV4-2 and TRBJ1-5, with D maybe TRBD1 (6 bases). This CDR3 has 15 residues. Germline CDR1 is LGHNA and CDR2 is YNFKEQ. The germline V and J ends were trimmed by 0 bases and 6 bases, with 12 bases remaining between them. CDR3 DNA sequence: TGTGCCAGCAGCCAAGAGGGCCAGGGGAGTCAGCCCCAGCATTTT. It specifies CASSQEGQGSQPQHF.

CDR3 loop: CASSPTSGGAYEQYF. The DNA of the CDR3 is TGCGCCAGCAGCCCTACTAGCGGTGGGGCCTACGAGCAGTACTTC. The J gene is TRBJ2-7, the V gene TRBV4-1, with 8 bases lining up with TRBD2. In germline, CDR1 is MGHRA, CDR2 YSYEKL. With V trimmed by 4 bases and J by 2 bases, 7 bases remained unmatched. The CDR3 is 15 residues long.

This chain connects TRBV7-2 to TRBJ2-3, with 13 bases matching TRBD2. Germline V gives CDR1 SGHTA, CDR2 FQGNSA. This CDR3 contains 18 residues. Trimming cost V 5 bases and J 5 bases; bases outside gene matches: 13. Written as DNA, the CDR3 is TGTGCCAGCAGCCCGGGACTAGCGGGAACCGCCGGGGGAGATACGCAGTATTTT. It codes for CASSPGLAGTAGGDTQYF.